Following are 22 T cell receptor beta chains from one sample sequenced in a study of OX40 agonist ivuxolimab in advanced cancers. Libraries were constructed by the immunoSEQ multiplex PCR assay. In TCRdb, the immuneACCESS table is reduced to in-frame sequences with V and J assigned. These tables do not hold every clone; where another copy was compared, an unresolved V gene accounts for under half, and the others remain unexplained. For this sample there are tens of thousands of clones; 90% appear just once. The ten largest clones capture around 0.7% of the sample. Sequenced material: CD4+ or CD8+ T cells sorted from blood, taken in a trial of the OX40 agonist ivuxolimab. The receptors originated from an adult with an advanced solid tumor such as melanoma, head and neck, liver or kidney cancer.

This chain links TRBV5-6 with TRBJ2-1, with 9 bases matching TRBD1. The CDR3 runs 16 residues. V shed 4 bases, J shed 10 bases, and the junction held 15 bases outside the gene matches. Germline V gene data show CDR1 as SGHDT and CDR2 as YYEEEE. In nucleotides, the CDR3 is TGTGCCAGCAGCCTATCGATTACAGGGGGCCTTAGAGAGCAGTTCTTC. Amino acids: CASSLSITGGLREQFF.

This chain uses TRBV7-9 with TRBJ2-7, with TRBD1 matching 9 bases. This CDR3 has 14 amino acids. Germline lookup yields CDR1 SEHNR and CDR2 FQNEAQ (reference sequence). With V trimmed by 5 bases and J by 5 bases, 7 bases remained unmatched. The CDR3 DNA follows: TGTGCCAGCAGCCAACAGGGGGCTGAACACGAGCAGTACTTC. It specifies CASSQQGAEHEQYF.

The CDR3 region is CASSLAGTGEVQYF. As DNA, the CDR3 is TGTGCCAGCAGCCTTGCCGGGACAGGGGAGGTGCAGTACTTC. The chain uses TRBV7-9 and TRBJ2-7, with 10 bases matching TRBD1. V lost 5 bases to trimming and J lost 9 bases; unmatched junction nucleotides: 10. CDR1 and CDR2 from the germline V gene are SEHNR and FQNEAQ (reference sequence). This CDR3 comprises 14 residues. Filled out from reference TRBV7-9 and TRBJ2-7, the complete variable domain reads DTGVSQNPRHKITKRGQNVTFRCDPISEHNRLYWYRQTLGQGPEFLTYFQNEAQLEKSRLLSDRFSAERPKGSFSTLEIQRTEQGDSAMYLCASSLAGTGEVQYFGPGTRLTVT.

The chain couples TRBV29-1 to TRBJ2-5; D is possibly TRBD2 (6 bases). V shed 4 bases and J shed 5 bases, with 17 bases lying between them. The CDR3 extends over 14 amino acids. In germline, CDR1 is SQVTM, CDR2 ANQGSEA. DNA of the CDR3: TGCAGCGTTGGGTTCGGAGGGGTCGGGGAGACCCAGTACTTC. Its translation: CSVGFGGVGETQYF.

The chain is built from TRBV4-1 and TRBJ1-5, with TRBD1 identical over 8 bases. Germline V gives CDR1 MGHRA, CDR2 YSYEKL. CDR3 length equals 14 residues. V lost 6 bases, J lost 2 bases, and 3 bases stayed unmatched. CDR3 in amino acids: CASSPGQGNQPQHF. The CDR3 DNA follows: TGCGCCAGCAGTCCGGGACAGGGCAATCAGCCCCAGCATTTT.

The chain combines TRBV4-3 with TRBJ1-1; TRBD1 is a possible D gene (5 bases). Trimming removed 3 bases at V and 1 base at J, with 6 bases between. The CDR3 is 13 amino acids. Germline V gene sequence: CDR1 LGHNA, CDR2 YSLEER. The CDR3 bases are TGCGCCAGCAGCCAGGGGGGGAACACTGAAGCTTTCTTT. It yields the protein CASSQGGNTEAFF.

The chain combines TRBV15 with TRBJ1-4; 9 positions match TRBD1. Germline loops: CDR1 LNHNV, CDR2 YYDKDF (reference sequence). The CDR3 spans 16 residues. The V gene end was trimmed by 5 bases and the J gene end by 8 bases; junction bases not matched to a gene: 12. CDR3 bases: TGTGCCACCAGCCGAAAGATGACAGGGGGAGACGAAAAACTGTTTTTT. As protein: CATSRKMTGGDEKLFF.

About this clone: A read error may produce the germline difference seen at one junction end. The chain couples TRBV4-3 to TRBJ2-3; D remains unclear. Germline CDR1 reads LGHNA; CDR2 reads YSLEER. The CDR3 extends over 14 amino acids. The CDR3 spells CTSSLQWNTDTQYF. CDR3 bases: TGCACCAGCAGCCTTCAATGGAACACAGATACGCAGTATTTT.

The V and J genes are TRBV7-2 and TRBJ1-2; possibly TRBD1 for D (5 bases). The CDR3 extends over 15 amino acids. With 3 bases removed from V and 0 bases from J, the gap between germline ends came to 11 bases. Germline loops: CDR1 SGHTA, CDR2 FQGNSA. The CDR3 DNA reads TGTGCCAGCAGCTTTGGGGGGAGAGCTAACTATGGCTACACCTTC. Its protein is CASSFGGRANYGYTF. The variable domain in full, completed from reference TRBV7-2 and TRBJ1-2, reads GAGVSQSPSNKVTEKGKDVELRCDPISGHTALYWYRQSLGQGLEFLIYFQGNSAPDKSGLPSDRFSAERTGGSVSTLTIQRTQQEDSAVYLCASSFGGRANYGYTFGSGTRLTVV.

The J gene is TRBJ1-1, the V gene TRBV18, with TRBD1 as a possible D gene (6 bases). This CDR3 is built from 17 residues. The germline V and J ends were trimmed by 4 bases and 1 base, with 19 bases remaining between them. Germline V gene data show CDR1 as KGHSH and CDR2 as LQKENI. CDR3 region: CASSRPQGGRRNTEAFF. CDR3 nucleotides: TGTGCCAGCTCACGACCACAGGGCGGGCGGAGGAACACTGAAGCTTTCTTT.

J is TRBJ1-1 and V is TRBV2, with D uncertain. The CDR3 spans 13 residues. The V and J ends lost 1 base and 1 base respectively, with 4 bases between them. Germline assignment: CDR1 SNHLY and CDR2 FYNNEI. The CDR3, as DNA: TGTGCCAGCAGTGAAGGGCCGAACACTGAAGCTTTCTTT. It codes for CASSEGPNTEAFF. The full variable domain, in which reference TRBV2 and TRBJ1-1 provide the parts outside the CDR3, is EPEVTQTPSHQVTQMGQEVILRCVPISNHLYFYWYRQILGQKVEFLVSFYNNEISEKSEIFDDQFSVERPDGSNFTLKIRSTKLEDSAMYFCASSEGPNTEAFFGQGTRLTVV.

J is TRBJ1-4 and V is TRBV5-1, with a weak D call TRBD1 (5 bases). The CDR3 sequence is 16 residues long. V lost 1 base and J lost 3, with 13 bases in between. CDR1 and CDR2 (germline): SGHRS, YFSETQ. The CDR3 here is CASSLLGTGPNEKLFF. DNA for the CDR3: TGCGCCAGCAGCTTGCTGGGGACCGGACCTAATGAAAAACTGTTTTTT.

The chain combines TRBV5-1 with TRBJ1-6; D is unresolved. The V gene's germline CDR1 is SGHRS and CDR2 YFSETQ. The CDR3 totals 14 residues. V was cut by 2 bases and J by 10 bases, with 13 bases left in between. The CDR3 sequence: CASSFEGAGSPLHF. The CDR3 DNA sequence: TGCGCCAGCAGCTTCGAGGGCGCTGGGTCACCCCTCCACTTT. The variable domain in full, with the rest retrieved from reference TRBV5-1 and TRBJ1-6, is KAGVTQTPRYLIKTRGQQVTLSCSPISGHRSVSWYQQTPGQGLQFLFEYFSETQRNKGNFPGRFSGRQFSNSRSEMNVSTLELGDSALYLCASSFEGAGSPLHFGNGTRLTVT.

The genes are TRBV27 and TRBJ2-7; D not certain. The V and J ends lost 3 bases and 2 bases respectively, with 8 bases between them. Germline V gene lookup returns CDR1 MNHEY and CDR2 SMNVEV (reference sequence). The CDR3 is 13 residues long. DNA of the CDR3: TGTGCCAGCAGTTTGTATCTCGCCTACGAGCAGTACTTC. It encodes CASSLYLAYEQYF.

The chain is built from TRBV12-5 and TRBJ2-3; TRBD2 agrees at 8 bases. This CDR3 comprises 14 residues. Per germline, CDR1 LGHNT and CDR2 FRNRAP. V lost 4 bases to trimming and J lost 2 bases; unmatched junction nucleotides: 2. Here the CDR3 reads CASGWREVTDTQYF. Written as DNA, the CDR3 is TGTGCTAGTGGTTGGCGGGAGGTCACAGATACGCAGTATTTT.

The chain employs TRBV29-1 and TRBJ1-1; 8 bases match TRBD1. Germline V gene sequence: CDR1 SQVTM, CDR2 ANQGSEA. This CDR3 is 12 amino acids long. The junction had 1 base not matched to a gene; V was cut back by 1 base and J by 6 bases. The CDR3 nucleotides are TGCAGCGTTGAAGTACAGGGGGCTGAAGCTTTCTTT. This gives the protein CSVEVQGAEAFF.

This rearrangement joins TRBV7-2 to TRBJ2-3; the match to TRBD2 covers 8 bases. The germline gives CDR1 SGHTA, CDR2 FQGNSA. J gave up 3 bases and V 3 bases, and 2 bases lay outside the gene matches. The CDR3 contains 14 residues. CDR3 sequence: CASSFVAGTDTQYF. The CDR3 DNA sequence: TGTGCCAGCAGCTTCGTAGCGGGAACAGATACGCAGTATTTT. The whole variable domain, filled in from reference TRBV7-2 and TRBJ2-3, reads GAGVSQSPSNKVTEKGKDVELRCDPISGHTALYWYRQSLGQGLEFLIYFQGNSAPDKSGLPSDRFSAERTGGSVSTLTIQRTQQEDSAVYLCASSFVAGTDTQYFGPGTRLTVL.

The rearrangement joins TRBV7-3 to TRBJ2-6, with 8 bases lining up with TRBD1. The CDR3 contains 18 residues. Per the germline V gene, CDR1 is SGHTA and CDR2 is FQGTGA. The V segment lost 5 bases and the J segment 1 base; nucleotides outside the gene matches: 10. In nucleotides, the CDR3 is TGTGCCAGCAGCGACAGGGGCGAGGGTGGTTCTGGGGCCAACGTCCTGACTTTC. It translates to CASSDRGEGGSGANVLTF.

V and J are TRBV18 and TRBJ1-1; possible D gene TRBD1, 5 bases. Per the germline V gene, CDR1 is KGHSH and CDR2 is LQKENI. V lost 6 bases to trimming and J lost 3 bases, with 17 bases between them. The CDR3 is 15 residues long. CDR3: CASSPNSGGDTEAFF. The CDR3 coding sequence is TGTGCCAGCTCGCCCAATAGTGGGGGGGACACTGAAGCTTTCTTT.

The V call is TRBV19, the J call TRBJ1-5; 9 bases agree with TRBD1. Germline loops: CDR1 LNHDA, CDR2 SQIVND (reference sequence). This CDR3 spans 15 amino acids. The ends lost 7 bases at V and 5 bases at J; junction bases unmatched: 9. CDR3 sequence reads: CASTQWGTGYQPQHF. The CDR3 DNA reads as TGTGCCAGTACTCAATGGGGGACAGGGTATCAGCCCCAGCATTTT.

The chain uses TRBV11-3 and TRBJ2-5, with 7 bases that match TRBD1. The DNA matches TRBJ2-7 better at its end, which makes the J call doubtful. The length of the CDR3 is 15 residues. Germline V gene data show CDR1 as SGHNT and CDR2 as YENEEA. CDR3: CASSLTFGQAYEQYF. CDR3 coding DNA: TGTGCCAGCAGCTTAACGTTTGGACAGGCCTACGAGCAGTACTTC.

The CDR3 is CASSEVSASQETQYF. In DNA, the CDR3 is TGTGCCAGCAGTGAGGTGTCGGCCTCTCAAGAGACCCAGTACTTC. The chain recombines TRBV2 with TRBJ2-5; D call uncertain. The ends were cut back, 3 bases at V and 2 bases at J, with 13 bases in the middle. CDR3 length: 15 residues. Per the germline V gene, CDR1 is SNHLY and CDR2 is FYNNEI.